This TCR beta chain was captured in a study of blood T cell repertoires in COVID-19. Study as a whole: Acute-phase and convalescent COVID-19 samples originated in the United States, Italy and Spain. T cells, B-cell-depleted T cells, or PBMCs provided the cDNA or gDNA that served as material.

Residents of 24 US areas, aged about 18 to 95 years, made up the participants. TCRdb keeps only in-frame clones here, not all; method: immunoSEQ multiplex PCR. The table records 400,000 to 450,000 clones, around 89% of them present only once. Germline V gene data show CDR1 as MGHRA and CDR2 as YSYEKL. This CDR3 is built from 19 residues. After removal of 1 base from V and 0 bases from J, the junction contained 12 bases not matched to a gene. The sequencing sample was made of PBMCs or T cells enriched from blood (not recorded which). The chain recombines TRBV4-1 with TRBJ2-3, with 8 bases aligning to TRBD2. The sequence was obtained from a man between 25 and 39 years old who had recovered from COVID-19. The CDR3 DNA sequence: TGCGCCAGCAGCCAAGGATTCGTAGCGGGGCCGTTTAGCACAGATACGCAGTATTTT. It codes for CASSQGFVAGPFSTDTQYF.